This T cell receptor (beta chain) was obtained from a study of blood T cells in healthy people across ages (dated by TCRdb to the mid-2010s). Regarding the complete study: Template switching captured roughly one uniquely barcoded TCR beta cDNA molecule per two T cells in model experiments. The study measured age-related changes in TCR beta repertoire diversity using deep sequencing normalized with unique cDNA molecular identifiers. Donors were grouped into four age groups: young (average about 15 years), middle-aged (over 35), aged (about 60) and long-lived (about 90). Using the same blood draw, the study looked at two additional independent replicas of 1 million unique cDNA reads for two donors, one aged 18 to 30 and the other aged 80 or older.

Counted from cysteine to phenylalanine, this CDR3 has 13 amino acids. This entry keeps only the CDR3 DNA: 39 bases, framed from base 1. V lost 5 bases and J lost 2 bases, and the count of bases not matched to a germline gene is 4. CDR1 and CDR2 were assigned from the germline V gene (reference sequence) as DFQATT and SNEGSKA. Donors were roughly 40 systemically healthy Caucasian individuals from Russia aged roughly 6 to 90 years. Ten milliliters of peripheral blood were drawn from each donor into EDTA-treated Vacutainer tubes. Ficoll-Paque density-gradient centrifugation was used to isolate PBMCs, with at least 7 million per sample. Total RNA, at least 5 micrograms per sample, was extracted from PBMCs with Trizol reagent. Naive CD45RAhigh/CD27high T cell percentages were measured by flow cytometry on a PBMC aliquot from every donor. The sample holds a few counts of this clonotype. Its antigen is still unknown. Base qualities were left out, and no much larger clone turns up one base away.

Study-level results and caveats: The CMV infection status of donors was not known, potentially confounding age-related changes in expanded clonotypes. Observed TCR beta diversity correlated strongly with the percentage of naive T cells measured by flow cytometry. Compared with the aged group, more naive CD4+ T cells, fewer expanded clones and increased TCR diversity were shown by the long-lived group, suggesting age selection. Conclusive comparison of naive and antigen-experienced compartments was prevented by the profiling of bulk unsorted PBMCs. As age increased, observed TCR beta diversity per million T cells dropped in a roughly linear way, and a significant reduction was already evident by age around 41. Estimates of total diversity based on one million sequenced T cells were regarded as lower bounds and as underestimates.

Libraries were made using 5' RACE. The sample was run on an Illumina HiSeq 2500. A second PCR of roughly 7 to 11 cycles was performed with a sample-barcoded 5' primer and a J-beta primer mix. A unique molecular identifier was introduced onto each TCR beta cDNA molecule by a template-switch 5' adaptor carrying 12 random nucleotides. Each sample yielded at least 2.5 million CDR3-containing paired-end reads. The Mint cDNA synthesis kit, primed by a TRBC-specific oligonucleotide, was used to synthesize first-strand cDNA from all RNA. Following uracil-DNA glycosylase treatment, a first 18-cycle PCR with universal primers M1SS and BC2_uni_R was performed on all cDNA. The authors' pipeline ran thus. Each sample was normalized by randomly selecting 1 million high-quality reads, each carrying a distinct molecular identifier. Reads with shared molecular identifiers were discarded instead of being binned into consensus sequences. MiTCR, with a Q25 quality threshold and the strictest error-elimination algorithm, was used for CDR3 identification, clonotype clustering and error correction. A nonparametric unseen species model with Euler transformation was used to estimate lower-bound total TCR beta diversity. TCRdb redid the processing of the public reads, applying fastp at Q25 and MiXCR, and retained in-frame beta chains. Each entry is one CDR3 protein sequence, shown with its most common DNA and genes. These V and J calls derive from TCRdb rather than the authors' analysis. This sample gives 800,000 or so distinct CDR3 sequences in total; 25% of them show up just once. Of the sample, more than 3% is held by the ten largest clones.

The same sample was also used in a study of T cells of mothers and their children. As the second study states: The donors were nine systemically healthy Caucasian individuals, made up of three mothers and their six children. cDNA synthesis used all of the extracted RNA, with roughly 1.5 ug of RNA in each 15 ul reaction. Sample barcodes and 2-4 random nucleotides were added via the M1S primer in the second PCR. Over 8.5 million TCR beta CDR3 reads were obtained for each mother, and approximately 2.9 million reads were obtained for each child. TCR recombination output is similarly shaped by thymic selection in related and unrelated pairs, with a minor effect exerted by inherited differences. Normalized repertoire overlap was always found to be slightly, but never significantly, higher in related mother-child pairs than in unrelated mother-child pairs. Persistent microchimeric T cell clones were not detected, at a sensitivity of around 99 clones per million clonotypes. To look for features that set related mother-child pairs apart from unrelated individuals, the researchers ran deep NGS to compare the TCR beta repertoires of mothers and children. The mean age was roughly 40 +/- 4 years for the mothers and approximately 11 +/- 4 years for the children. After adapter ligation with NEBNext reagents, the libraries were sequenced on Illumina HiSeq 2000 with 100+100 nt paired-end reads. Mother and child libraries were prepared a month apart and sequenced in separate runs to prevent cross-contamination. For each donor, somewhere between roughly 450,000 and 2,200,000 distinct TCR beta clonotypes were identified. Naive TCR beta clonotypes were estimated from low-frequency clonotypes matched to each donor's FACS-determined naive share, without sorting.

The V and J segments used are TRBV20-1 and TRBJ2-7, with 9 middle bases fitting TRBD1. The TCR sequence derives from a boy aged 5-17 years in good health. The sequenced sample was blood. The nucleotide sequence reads TGCAGTGCTCCCGGGACAGGGACCTACGAGCAGTACTTC. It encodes CSAPGTGTYEQYF.